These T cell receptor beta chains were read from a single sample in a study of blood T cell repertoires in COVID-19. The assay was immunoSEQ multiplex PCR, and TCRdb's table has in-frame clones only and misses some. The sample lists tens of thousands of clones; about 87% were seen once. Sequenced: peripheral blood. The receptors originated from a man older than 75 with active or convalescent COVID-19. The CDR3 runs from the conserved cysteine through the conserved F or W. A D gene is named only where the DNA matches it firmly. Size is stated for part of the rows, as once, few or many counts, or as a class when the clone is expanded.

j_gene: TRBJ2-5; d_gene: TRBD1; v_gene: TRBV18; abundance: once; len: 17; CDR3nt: TGTGCCAGCTCACCCTACGAAGGCAGGGGGATGCGAGAGACCCAGTACTTC; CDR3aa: CASSPYEGRGMRETQYF
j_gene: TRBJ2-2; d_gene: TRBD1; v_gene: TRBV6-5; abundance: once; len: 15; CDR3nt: TGTGCCAGCAGTTTGGACAGGGGAAACACCGGGGAGCTGTTTTTT; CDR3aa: CASSLDRGNTGELFF
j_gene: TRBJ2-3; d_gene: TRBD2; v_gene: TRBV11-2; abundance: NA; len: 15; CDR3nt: TGTGCCAGCAGCTTAGTGGGCGGGGGGGCAGATACGCAGTATTTT; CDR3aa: CASSLVGGGADTQYF
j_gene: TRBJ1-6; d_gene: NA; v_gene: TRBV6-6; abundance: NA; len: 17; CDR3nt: TGTGCCAGCAGTCCCCTTAGGGGGACCCCGCGGGATTCACCCCTCCACTTT; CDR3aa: CASSPLRGTPRDSPLHF
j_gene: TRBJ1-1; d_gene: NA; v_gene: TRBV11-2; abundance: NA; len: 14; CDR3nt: TGTGCCAGCAGCTTAGGAAGGAGTTACACTGAAGCTTTCTTT; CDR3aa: CASSLGRSYTEAFF
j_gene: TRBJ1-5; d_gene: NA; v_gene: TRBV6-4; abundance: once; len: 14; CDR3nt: TGTGCCAGCAGGAAAACGGGTTTTAATCAGCCCCAGCATTTT; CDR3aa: CASRKTGFNQPQHF
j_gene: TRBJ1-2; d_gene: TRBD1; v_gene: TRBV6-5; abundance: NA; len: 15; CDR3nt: TGTGCCAGCAGGACACCAGGGGGAACAAACTATGGCTACACCTTC; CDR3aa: CASRTPGGTNYGYTF
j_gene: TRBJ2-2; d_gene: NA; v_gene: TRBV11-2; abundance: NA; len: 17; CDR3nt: TGTGCCAGCAGCCATCCCCCCTCTACAGGGTTCACCGGGGAGCTGTTTTTT; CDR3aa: CASSHPPSTGFTGELFF
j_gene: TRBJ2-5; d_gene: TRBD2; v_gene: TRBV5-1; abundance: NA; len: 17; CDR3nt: TGCGCCAGCAGCCCCGGCGGGGGAGATTGGTTCTTGGAGACCCAGTACTTC; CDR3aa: CASSPGGGDWFLETQYF
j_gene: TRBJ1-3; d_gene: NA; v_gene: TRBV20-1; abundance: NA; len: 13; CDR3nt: TGCAGTGCTAGTCGAGGTGGTGGAAACACCATATATTTT; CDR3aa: CSASRGGGNTIYF
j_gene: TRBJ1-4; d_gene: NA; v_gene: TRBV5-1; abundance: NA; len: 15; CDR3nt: TGCGCCAGCAGCTCGGAACAGACCCCTAATGAAAAACTGTTTTTT; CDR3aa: CASSSEQTPNEKLFF
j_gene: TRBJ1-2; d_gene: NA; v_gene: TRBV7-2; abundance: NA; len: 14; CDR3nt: TGTGCCAGCAGCTTAGCAACGGGGAGCTATGGCTACACCTTC; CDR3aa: CASSLATGSYGYTF
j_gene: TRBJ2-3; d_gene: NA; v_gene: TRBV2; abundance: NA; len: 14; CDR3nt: TGTGCCAGCAGTCTAGCATTCTTAGCAGATACGCAGTATTTT; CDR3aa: CASSLAFLADTQYF
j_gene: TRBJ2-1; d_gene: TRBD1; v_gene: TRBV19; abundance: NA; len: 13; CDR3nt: TGTGCCAGTATACAGGGGTTAGGGGGTGAGCAGTTCTTC; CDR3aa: CASIQGLGGEQFF
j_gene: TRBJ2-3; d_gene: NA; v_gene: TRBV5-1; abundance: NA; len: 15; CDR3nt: TGCGCCAGCAGCTTGTCCCACGGGGGAACAGATACGCAGTATTTT; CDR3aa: CASSLSHGGTDTQYF
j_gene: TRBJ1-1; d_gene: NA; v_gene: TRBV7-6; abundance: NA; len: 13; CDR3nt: TGTGCCAGCAGCCAGACAGAGAACACTGAAGCTTTCTTT; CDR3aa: CASSQTENTEAFF
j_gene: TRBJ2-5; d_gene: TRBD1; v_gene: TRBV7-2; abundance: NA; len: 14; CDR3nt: TGTGCCAGCAGCCGCCCGGGACAGATTGAGACCCAGTACTTC; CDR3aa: CASSRPGQIETQYF
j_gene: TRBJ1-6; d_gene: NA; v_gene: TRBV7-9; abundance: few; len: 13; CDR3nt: TGTGCCAGCAGCAAGGACAGTTCTTCACCCCTCCACTTT; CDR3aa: CASSKDSSSPLHF
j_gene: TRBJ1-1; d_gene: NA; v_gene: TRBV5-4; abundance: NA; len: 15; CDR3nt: TGTGCCAGCAGCCTGGAGAGGGCGGGGGACACTGAAGCTTTCTTT; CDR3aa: CASSLERAGDTEAFF
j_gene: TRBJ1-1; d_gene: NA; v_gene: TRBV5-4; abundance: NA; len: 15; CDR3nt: TGTGCCAGCAGCCCACCCCCGGGGGGGAACACTGAAGCTTTCTTT; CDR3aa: CASSPPPGGNTEAFF
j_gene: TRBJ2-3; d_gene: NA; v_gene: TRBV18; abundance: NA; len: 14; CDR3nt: TGTGCCAGCTCCCCGAGTCGTGGCACAGATACGCAGTATTTT; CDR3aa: CASSPSRGTDTQYF
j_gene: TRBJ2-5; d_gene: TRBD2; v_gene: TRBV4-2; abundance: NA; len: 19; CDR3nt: TGTGCCAGCAGCCACATAACCGGGACTAGCGGGAGTCCTCAAGAGACCCAGTACTTC; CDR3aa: CASSHITGTSGSPQETQYF
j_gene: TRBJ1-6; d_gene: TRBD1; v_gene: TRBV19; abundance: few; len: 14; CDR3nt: TGTGCCAGTAGTATGTCCAGGGGGCTATCACCCCTCCACTTT; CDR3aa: CASSMSRGLSPLHF
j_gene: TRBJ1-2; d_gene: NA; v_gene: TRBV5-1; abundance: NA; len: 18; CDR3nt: TGCGCCAGCAGCTTGCGCAATACTCGCGGGGTTGGGCCCTCAGGCTACACCTTC; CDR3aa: CASSLRNTRGVGPSGYTF
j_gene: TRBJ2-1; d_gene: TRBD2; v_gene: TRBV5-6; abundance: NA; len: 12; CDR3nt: TGTGCCAGCAGCTTGGAGCGGGGGGAGCAGTTCTTC; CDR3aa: CASSLERGEQFF
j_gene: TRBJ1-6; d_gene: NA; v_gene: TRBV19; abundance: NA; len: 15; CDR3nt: TGTGCCAGTAGTATGGAGGGTTCCTATAATTCACCCCTCCACTTT; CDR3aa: CASSMEGSYNSPLHF
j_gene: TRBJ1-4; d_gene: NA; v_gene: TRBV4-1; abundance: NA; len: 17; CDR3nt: TGCGCCAGCAGTCCTTACAAACTGGGAGGGACGGATGAAAAACTGTTTTTT; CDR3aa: CASSPYKLGGTDEKLFF
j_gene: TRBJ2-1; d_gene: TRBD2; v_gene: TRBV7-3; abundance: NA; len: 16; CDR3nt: TGTGCCAGCAGCTCGACTAGCGGGAGAAGGAACAATGAGCAGTTCTTC; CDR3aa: CASSSTSGRRNNEQFF
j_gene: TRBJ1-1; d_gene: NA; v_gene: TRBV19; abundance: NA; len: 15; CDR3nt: TGTGCCAGTACCCCGCCCGGAGGCAGCAACACTGAAGCTTTCTTT; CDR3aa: CASTPPGGSNTEAFF
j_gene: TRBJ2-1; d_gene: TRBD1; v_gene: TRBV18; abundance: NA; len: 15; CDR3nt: TGTGCCAGCTCACGAACGGACAGGACCTCTGGGGAGCAGTTCTTC; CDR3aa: CASSRTDRTSGEQFF
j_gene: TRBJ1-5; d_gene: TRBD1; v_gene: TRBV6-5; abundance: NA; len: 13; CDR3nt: TGTGCCAGCAGTAGACAGGGGAATCAGCCCCAGCATTTT; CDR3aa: CASSRQGNQPQHF
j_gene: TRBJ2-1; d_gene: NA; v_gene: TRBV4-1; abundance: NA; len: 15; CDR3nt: TGCGCCAGCAGCCAAGATCGCGGGACCCCCTATGAGCAGTTCTTC; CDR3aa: CASSQDRGTPYEQFF
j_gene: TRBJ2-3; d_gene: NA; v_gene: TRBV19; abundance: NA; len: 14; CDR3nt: TGTGCCAGTAGTGCCAGGGGAAGGACAGATACGCAGTATTTT; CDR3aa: CASSARGRTDTQYF
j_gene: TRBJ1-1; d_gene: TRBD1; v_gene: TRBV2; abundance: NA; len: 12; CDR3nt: TGTGCCAGCAGTGAGACAGGGTCAACGGCTTTCTTT; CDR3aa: CASSETGSTAFF
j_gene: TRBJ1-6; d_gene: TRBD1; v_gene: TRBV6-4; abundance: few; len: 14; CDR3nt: TGTGCCAGCAGCTCCGGGACAGACCGCTCAGGCCTCCACTTT; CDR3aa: CASSSGTDRSGLHF
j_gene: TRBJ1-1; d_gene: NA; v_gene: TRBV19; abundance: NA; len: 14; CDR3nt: TGTGCCAGTAGTAACCAGGACATGAACACTGAAGCTTTCTTT; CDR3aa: CASSNQDMNTEAFF
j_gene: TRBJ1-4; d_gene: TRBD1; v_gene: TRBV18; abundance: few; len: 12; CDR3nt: TGTGCCAGCTCACCTTCGGACAGGGAACTGTTTTTT; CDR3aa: CASSPSDRELFF
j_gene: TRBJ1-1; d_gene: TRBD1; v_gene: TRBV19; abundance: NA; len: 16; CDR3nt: TGTGCCAGTACCCAGGGGGCAGGGGCCTTGAACACTGAAGCTTTCTTT; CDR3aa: CASTQGAGALNTEAFF
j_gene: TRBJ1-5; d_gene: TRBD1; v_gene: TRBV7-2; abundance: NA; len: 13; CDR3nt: TGTGCCAGCAGCTTCCAGGGGGCTCAGCCCCAGCATTTT; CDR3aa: CASSFQGAQPQHF
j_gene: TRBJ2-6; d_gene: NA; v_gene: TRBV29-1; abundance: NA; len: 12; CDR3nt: TGCAGCGTCTTTTTTGGGGCCAACGTCCTGACTTTC; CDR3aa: CSVFFGANVLTF
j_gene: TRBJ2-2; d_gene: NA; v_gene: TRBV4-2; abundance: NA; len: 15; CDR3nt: TGTGCCAGCAGCCAAGATGACCCGAGGACCGGGGAGCTGTTTTTT; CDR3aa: CASSQDDPRTGELFF
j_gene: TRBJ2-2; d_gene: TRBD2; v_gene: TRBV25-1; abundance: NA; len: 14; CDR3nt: TGTGCCAGCAGTGGGACTAGGGACACCGGGGAGCTGTTTTTT; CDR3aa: CASSGTRDTGELFF
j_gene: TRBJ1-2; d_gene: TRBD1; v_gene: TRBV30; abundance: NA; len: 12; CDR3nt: TGTGCCTGGACAGGGGGCAACTATGGCTACACCTTC; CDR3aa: CAWTGGNYGYTF
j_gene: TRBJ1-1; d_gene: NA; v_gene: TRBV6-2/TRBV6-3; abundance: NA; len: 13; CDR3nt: TGTGCCAGCAGTTACAGCTGGCGACACGAAGCTTTCTTT; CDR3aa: CASSYSWRHEAFF
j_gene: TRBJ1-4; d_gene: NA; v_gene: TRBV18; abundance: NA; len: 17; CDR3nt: TGTGCCAGCTCACCATGGAGGGTCGAGGCAACTAATGAAAAACTGTTTTTT; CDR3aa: CASSPWRVEATNEKLFF
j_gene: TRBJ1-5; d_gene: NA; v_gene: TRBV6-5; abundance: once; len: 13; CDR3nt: TGTGCCAGCAGAACCAGACAGAATCAGCCCCAGCATTTT; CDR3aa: CASRTRQNQPQHF
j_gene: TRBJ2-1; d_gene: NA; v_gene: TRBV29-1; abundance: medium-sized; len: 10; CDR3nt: TGCAGCGTTGGCGTCAATGAGCAGTTCTTC; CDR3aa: CSVGVNEQFF
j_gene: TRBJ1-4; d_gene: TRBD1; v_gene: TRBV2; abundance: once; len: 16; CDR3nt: TGTGCCAGCAGGGGGGGACAGGGAAATTCCAATGAAAAACTGTTTTTT; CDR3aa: CASRGGQGNSNEKLFF
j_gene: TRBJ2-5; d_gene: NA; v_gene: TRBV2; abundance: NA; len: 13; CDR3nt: TGTGCCAGCAGCGGGACAATTCAAGAGACCCAGTACTTC; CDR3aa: CASSGTIQETQYF
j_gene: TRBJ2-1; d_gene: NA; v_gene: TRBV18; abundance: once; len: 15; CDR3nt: TGTGCCAGCTCCACAAGCGAGGCGGGGAACAATGAGCAGTTCTTC; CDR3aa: CASSTSEAGNNEQFF
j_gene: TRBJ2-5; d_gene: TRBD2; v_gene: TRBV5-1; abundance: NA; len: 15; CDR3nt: TGCGCCAGCAGCTTGGATAGCGGGGGGGAAGAGACCCAGTACTTC; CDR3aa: CASSLDSGGEETQYF
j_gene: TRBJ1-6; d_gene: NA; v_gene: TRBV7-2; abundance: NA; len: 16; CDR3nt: TGTGCCAGCAGCTTAGCTGGGGGCAGGTATAATTCACCCCTCCACTTT; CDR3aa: CASSLAGGRYNSPLHF
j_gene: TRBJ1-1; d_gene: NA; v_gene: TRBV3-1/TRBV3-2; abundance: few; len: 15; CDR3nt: TGTGCCAGCAGCCCCCTCGCGGAGAGAAACACTGAAGCTTTCTTT; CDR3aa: CASSPLAERNTEAFF
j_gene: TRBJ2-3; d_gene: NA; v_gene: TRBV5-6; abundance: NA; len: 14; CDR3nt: TGTGCCAGCAGCTTTAAATCTAGCACAGATACGCAGTATTTT; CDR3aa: CASSFKSSTDTQYF
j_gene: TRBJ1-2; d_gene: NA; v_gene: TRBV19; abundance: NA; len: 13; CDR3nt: TGTGCCAGTAGTCCGAGGGGGACCTATGGCTACACCTTC; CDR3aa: CASSPRGTYGYTF